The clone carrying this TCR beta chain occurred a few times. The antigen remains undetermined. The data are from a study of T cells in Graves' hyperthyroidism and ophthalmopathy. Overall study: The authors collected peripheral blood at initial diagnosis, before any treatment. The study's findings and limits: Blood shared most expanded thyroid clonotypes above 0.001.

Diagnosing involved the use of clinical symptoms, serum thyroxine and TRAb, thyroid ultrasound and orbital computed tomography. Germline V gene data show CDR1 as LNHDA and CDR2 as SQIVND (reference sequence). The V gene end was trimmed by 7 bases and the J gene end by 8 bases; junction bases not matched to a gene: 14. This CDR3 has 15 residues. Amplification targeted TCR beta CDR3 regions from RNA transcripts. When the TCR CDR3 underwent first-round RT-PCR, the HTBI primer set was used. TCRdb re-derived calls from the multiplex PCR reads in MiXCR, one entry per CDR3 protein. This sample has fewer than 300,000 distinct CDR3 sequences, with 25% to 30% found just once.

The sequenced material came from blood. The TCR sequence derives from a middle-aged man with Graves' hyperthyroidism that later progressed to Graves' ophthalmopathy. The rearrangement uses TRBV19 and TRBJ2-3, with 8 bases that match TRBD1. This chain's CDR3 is CASTVDRVPGGTQYF. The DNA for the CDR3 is TGTGCCAGTACCGTGGACAGGGTCCCCGGGGGTACGCAGTATTTT. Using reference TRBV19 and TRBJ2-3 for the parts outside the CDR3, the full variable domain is DGGITQSPKYLFRKEGQNVTLSCEQNLNHDAMYWYRQDPGQGLRLIYYSQIVNDFQKGDIAEGYSVSREKKESFPLTVTSAQKNPTAFYLCASTVDRVPGGTQYFGPGTRLTVL.